Listed below are T cell receptor beta chains from one sample, sequenced in a study of cytomegalovirus exposure and HLA in healthy donors. Method: immunoSEQ multiplex PCR; TCRdb's copy keeps in-frame clones and lacks some. Found here are about 190,000 clones, around 80% of them singletons; the top ten hold around 2%. Material: PBMCs. Receptors were obtained from a woman between 18 and 29 years old in good health and CMV-seropositive. Each CDR3 is given with its conserved first and last residue. The D gene is left open where the match is weak. Clone size is shown for a subset of rows, as once, few, many or a class of expanded clone.

d_gene: .; abundance: .; v_gene: TRBV11-3; j_gene: TRBJ2-5; CDR3nt: TGTGCCAGCAGCCCTCTAGAGTCGTCCGACCAGTACTTC; CDR3aa: CASSPLESSDQYF
d_gene: TRBD1; abundance: once; v_gene: TRBV18; j_gene: TRBJ1-3; CDR3nt: TGTGCCAGCTCACGAACAGGGGCCTCTGGAAACACCATATATTTT; CDR3aa: CASSRTGASGNTIYF
d_gene: .; abundance: .; v_gene: TRBV29-1; j_gene: TRBJ1-4; CDR3nt: TGCAGCGTTGGGGGGACTGCGACTAATGAAAAACTGTTTTTT; CDR3aa: CSVGGTATNEKLFF
d_gene: TRBD1; abundance: .; v_gene: TRBV6-1; j_gene: TRBJ2-7; CDR3nt: TGTGCCAGCAGAGACAGGGGTCCCTACGAGCAGTACTTC; CDR3aa: CASRDRGPYEQYF
d_gene: TRBD1; abundance: few; v_gene: TRBV7-9; j_gene: TRBJ2-2; CDR3nt: TGTGCCAGCAGCGTCCTGACAGGGGCCCCCACCGGGGAGCTGTTTTTT; CDR3aa: CASSVLTGAPTGELFF
d_gene: TRBD1; abundance: few; v_gene: TRBV11-1; j_gene: TRBJ2-3; CDR3nt: TGTGCCAGCTCCGGGACAGGGAGGGAGCTGCAGTATTTT; CDR3aa: CASSGTGRELQYF
d_gene: .; abundance: .; v_gene: TRBV5-1; j_gene: TRBJ2-5; CDR3nt: TGCGCCAGCAGCTTCTACAGGGAGCGCCAAGAGACCCAGTACTTC; CDR3aa: CASSFYRERQETQYF
d_gene: .; abundance: .; v_gene: TRBV21-1; j_gene: TRBJ2-1; CDR3nt: TGTGCCAAGCGGGCGGGACAGGGAGTTGCCGCCCAGTTCTTC; CDR3aa: CAKRAGQGVAAQFF
d_gene: TRBD2; abundance: .; v_gene: TRBV6-5; j_gene: TRBJ2-7; CDR3nt: TGTGCCAGCAGCCCCGAGGCGGGGGTTTCCTACGAGCAGTACTTC; CDR3aa: CASSPEAGVSYEQYF
d_gene: .; abundance: .; v_gene: TRBV6-5; j_gene: TRBJ2-2; CDR3nt: TGTGCCAGCAGCACGGGACTCGCCACCGGGGAGCTGTTTTTT; CDR3aa: CASSTGLATGELFF
d_gene: TRBD2; abundance: few; v_gene: TRBV11-1; j_gene: TRBJ2-5; CDR3nt: TGTGCCAGCGGCCTCCCTGCGGGGGGAAAGACCCAGTACTTC; CDR3aa: CASGLPAGGKTQYF
d_gene: .; abundance: .; v_gene: TRBV5-6; j_gene: TRBJ1-4; CDR3nt: TGTGCCAGCAGCTTGATCGCTCCAGGGTTTGGATCTGAAAAACTGTTTTTT; CDR3aa: CASSLIAPGFGSEKLFF
d_gene: TRBD2; abundance: .; v_gene: TRBV30; j_gene: TRBJ2-1; CDR3nt: TGTGCCTGGACCAGGACTAGCGGGGATTACAATGAGCAGTTCTTC; CDR3aa: CAWTRTSGDYNEQFF
d_gene: .; abundance: .; v_gene: TRBV2; j_gene: TRBJ1-1; CDR3nt: TGTGCCATAACCACAGGTCCTAACATGAACACTGAAGCTTTCTTT; CDR3aa: CAITTGPNMNTEAFF
d_gene: .; abundance: .; v_gene: TRBV28; j_gene: TRBJ1-2; CDR3nt: TGTGCCAGCAGTTCCTCCGGGAGCCCAAGCATCTATGGCTACACCTTC; CDR3aa: CASSSSGSPSIYGYTF
d_gene: TRBD2; abundance: .; v_gene: TRBV28; j_gene: TRBJ2-7; CDR3nt: TGTGCCAGCCAGACTAGCGGGGGGACCTTCTCCTACGAGCAGTACTTC; CDR3aa: CASQTSGGTFSYEQYF
d_gene: .; abundance: .; v_gene: TRBV19; j_gene: TRBJ1-6; CDR3nt: TGTGCCAGTAGTGTGACGACAGGTCTTGGGGTCGTTTCACCCCTCCACTTT; CDR3aa: CASSVTTGLGVVSPLHF
d_gene: .; abundance: .; v_gene: TRBV19; j_gene: TRBJ1-4; CDR3nt: TGTGCCAGTAGCCCACAGGGTGCAACTAATGAAAAACTGTTTTTT; CDR3aa: CASSPQGATNEKLFF
d_gene: .; abundance: .; v_gene: TRBV7-9; j_gene: TRBJ2-2; CDR3nt: TGTGCCAGCAGCCCCCCCCAGGGGGGTCGGAACACCGGGGAGCTGTTTTTT; CDR3aa: CASSPPQGGRNTGELFF
d_gene: TRBD2; abundance: .; v_gene: TRBV11-3; j_gene: TRBJ2-1; CDR3nt: TGTGCCAGCTTAGCGGGGCCTATCAATGAGCAGTTCTTC; CDR3aa: CASLAGPINEQFF
d_gene: .; abundance: .; v_gene: TRBV28; j_gene: TRBJ1-6; CDR3nt: TGTGCCAGCAGCCCCCGAGGCTGGGGGACTAGGAATTCACCCCTCCACTTT; CDR3aa: CASSPRGWGTRNSPLHF
d_gene: .; abundance: few; v_gene: TRBV9; j_gene: TRBJ1-2; CDR3nt: TGTGCCAGCAGCCCAGGGGTAAGGGAGATTGGCTACACCTTC; CDR3aa: CASSPGVREIGYTF
d_gene: TRBD2; abundance: once; v_gene: TRBV7-6; j_gene: TRBJ2-7; CDR3nt: TGTGCCAGCAGCTTATCGACTAGCGGGGCCGGCGAGCAGTACTTC; CDR3aa: CASSLSTSGAGEQYF
d_gene: .; abundance: .; v_gene: TRBV9; j_gene: TRBJ2-1; CDR3nt: TGTGCCAGCAGCGGGAGGGGGCTCTACAATGAGCAGTTCTTC; CDR3aa: CASSGRGLYNEQFF
d_gene: .; abundance: .; v_gene: TRBV5-6; j_gene: TRBJ2-5; CDR3nt: TGTGCCAGCAGTCACGGAGGGGGGGGGCCGCAAGAGACCCAGTACTTC; CDR3aa: CASSHGGGGPQETQYF
d_gene: .; abundance: .; v_gene: TRBV6-1; j_gene: TRBJ1-1; CDR3nt: TGTGCCAGCAGTGAAAGACCGACAGTGAACACTGAAGCTTTCTTT; CDR3aa: CASSERPTVNTEAFF
d_gene: TRBD1; abundance: .; v_gene: TRBV5-1; j_gene: TRBJ1-2; CDR3nt: TGCGCCAGCAGTGGACAGGGACTCCTCTATGGCTACACCTTC; CDR3aa: CASSGQGLLYGYTF
d_gene: TRBD1; abundance: .; v_gene: TRBV30; j_gene: TRBJ1-4; CDR3nt: TGTGCCTGGACAACGGGACAGGGACTATCTGTCGGTGAAAAACTGTTTTTT; CDR3aa: CAWTTGQGLSVGEKLFF
d_gene: .; abundance: .; v_gene: TRBV10-3; j_gene: TRBJ2-6; CDR3nt: TGTGCCATCAGTGAGGGGACTCCCTCTGGGGCCAACGTCCTGACTTTC; CDR3aa: CAISEGTPSGANVLTF
d_gene: .; abundance: once; v_gene: TRBV2; j_gene: TRBJ2-7; CDR3nt: TGTGCCGCCAGGGGCGGTGGCGGTCACGAGCAGTACTTC; CDR3aa: CAARGGGGHEQYF
d_gene: TRBD1; abundance: .; v_gene: TRBV2; j_gene: TRBJ1-2; CDR3nt: TGTGCCAGGATGGGACAGGGGGCGCGAGGCTACACCTTC; CDR3aa: CARMGQGARGYTF
d_gene: .; abundance: .; v_gene: TRBV6-5; j_gene: TRBJ1-1; CDR3nt: TGTGCCAGCACTTCGCAGGGGAACACTGAAGCTTTCTTT; CDR3aa: CASTSQGNTEAFF
d_gene: .; abundance: once; v_gene: TRBV7-9; j_gene: TRBJ2-1; CDR3nt: TGTGCCAGCAGCAACATGGGCCATGAGCAGTTCTTC; CDR3aa: CASSNMGHEQFF
d_gene: TRBD1; abundance: .; v_gene: TRBV6-1; j_gene: TRBJ2-7; CDR3nt: TGTGCCAGCAGTGAAGCCGGGACAGCCCGCTACGAGCAGTACTTC; CDR3aa: CASSEAGTARYEQYF
d_gene: TRBD1; abundance: .; v_gene: TRBV27; j_gene: TRBJ1-1; CDR3nt: TGTGCCAGCAAGTGGACAGGGAGAAACACTGAAGCTTTCTTT; CDR3aa: CASKWTGRNTEAFF
d_gene: TRBD1; abundance: .; v_gene: TRBV2; j_gene: TRBJ2-2; CDR3nt: TGTGCCAGCAGGCGACAGGGGACGAACACCGGGGAGCTGTTTTTT; CDR3aa: CASRRQGTNTGELFF
d_gene: TRBD1; abundance: .; v_gene: TRBV4-2; j_gene: TRBJ2-2; CDR3nt: TGTGCCACCAAGACAGGGAGTACCACCGGGGAGCTGTTTTTT; CDR3aa: CATKTGSTTGELFF
d_gene: TRBD1; abundance: .; v_gene: TRBV4-3; j_gene: TRBJ1-6; CDR3nt: TGCGCCAGCAGCCAAGAGCCCCAGGGGGCACCCCTCCACTTT; CDR3aa: CASSQEPQGAPLHF
d_gene: TRBD1; abundance: .; v_gene: TRBV6-1; j_gene: TRBJ1-2; CDR3nt: TGTGCCAGCATACCAGGGGGCTGGTATGGCTACACCTTC; CDR3aa: CASIPGGWYGYTF
d_gene: .; abundance: once; v_gene: TRBV9; j_gene: TRBJ1-3; CDR3nt: TGTGCCAGCAGCGTAGAAGGGACAGGAAACACCATATATTTT; CDR3aa: CASSVEGTGNTIYF
d_gene: .; abundance: .; v_gene: TRBV6-5; j_gene: TRBJ2-2; CDR3nt: TGTGCCAGCAGTTACTCAGGGGCGAACACCGGGGAGCTGTTTTTT; CDR3aa: CASSYSGANTGELFF
d_gene: .; abundance: .; v_gene: TRBV4-3; j_gene: TRBJ1-2; CDR3nt: TGCGCCAGCAGCCCGGACCGGGGAGCTTGGGCTGGCTACACCTTC; CDR3aa: CASSPDRGAWAGYTF
d_gene: TRBD2; abundance: once; v_gene: TRBV6-1; j_gene: TRBJ2-2; CDR3nt: TGTGCCAGCAGTGAAAGGAGCGGGGTCCCCGGGGAGCTGTTTTTT; CDR3aa: CASSERSGVPGELFF
d_gene: TRBD2; abundance: .; v_gene: TRBV28; j_gene: TRBJ2-5; CDR3nt: TGTGCCAGCAGGGAGCGGGGTGCTAAAGAGACCCAGTACTTC; CDR3aa: CASRERGAKETQYF
d_gene: .; abundance: .; v_gene: TRBV6-5; j_gene: TRBJ1-2; CDR3nt: TGTGCCAGCAGTTATGACAGAGACTATGGCTACACCTTC; CDR3aa: CASSYDRDYGYTF
d_gene: TRBD2; abundance: .; v_gene: TRBV10-2; j_gene: TRBJ2-7; CDR3nt: TGCGCCAGCAGTGACCTAGCGGGGGACTCCTACGAGCAGTACTTC; CDR3aa: CASSDLAGDSYEQYF
d_gene: TRBD2; abundance: .; v_gene: TRBV6-4; j_gene: TRBJ2-1; CDR3nt: TGTGCCAGCAGTGACTCGGCGGGGGCCTACAATGAGCAGTTCTTC; CDR3aa: CASSDSAGAYNEQFF
d_gene: .; abundance: .; v_gene: TRBV9; j_gene: TRBJ1-6; CDR3nt: TGTGCCAGCAGCGTAGCTTCCAGGGCGGATTCACCCCTCCACTTT; CDR3aa: CASSVASRADSPLHF
d_gene: TRBD1; abundance: .; v_gene: TRBV10-2; j_gene: TRBJ2-7; CDR3nt: TGCGCCAGCAACCCTCCGGGACAGTCCTACGAGCAGTACTTC; CDR3aa: CASNPPGQSYEQYF
d_gene: .; abundance: .; v_gene: TRBV7-9; j_gene: TRBJ2-5; CDR3nt: TGTGCCAGCAGCTTAGCGCGGGACTCAGAGACCCAGTACTTC; CDR3aa: CASSLARDSETQYF
d_gene: .; abundance: .; v_gene: TRBV13; j_gene: TRBJ2-7; CDR3nt: TGTGCCAGCAGCGCGGCGTGGGAGTCCTACGAGCAGTACTTC; CDR3aa: CASSAAWESYEQYF
d_gene: TRBD1; abundance: .; v_gene: TRBV7-2; j_gene: TRBJ1-6; CDR3nt: TGTGCCAGCAGCACCGGGACAGGGAATTCACCCCTCCACTTT; CDR3aa: CASSTGTGNSPLHF
d_gene: TRBD2; abundance: .; v_gene: TRBV30; j_gene: TRBJ2-1; CDR3nt: TGTGCCTGGAGTGTAGGTGGGGGGGTAAAGGGCAATGAGCAGTTCTTC; CDR3aa: CAWSVGGGVKGNEQFF